Reported below is one T cell receptor (beta chain). Looked up from germline, CDR1 is LNHDA and CDR2 is SQIVND (reference sequence). V was clipped by 6 bases and J by 0 bases, with 14 bases between them. The CDR3 totals 15 residues. This sample was taken from a study of T cell responses to AZD1222 COVID-19 vaccine. Measured with immunoSEQ multiplex PCR; TCRdb has only the in-frame clones, and not every one. This sample has 150,000 or so clones, with about 92% found just once. This specimen consisted of peripheral blood, obtained 28 days after the second AZD1222 dose. The chain uses TRBV19 and TRBJ1-1; no clear D. The origin of this receptor is an adult who received the AZD1222 COVID-19 vaccine. The CDR3 DNA reads TGTGCCAGTAGCCCGATGGACGGGATGAACACTGAAGCTTTCTTT. Residues: CASSPMDGMNTEAFF.